This entry describes one T cell receptor beta chain. These data belong to a study of blood T cell repertoires in COVID-19. In the study overall: Samples came from the United States, Italy and Spain, spanning acute and convalescent COVID-19.

V was trimmed by 5 bases and J by 9 bases, leaving 17 bases between them. This CDR3 is 14 amino acids long. Looked up from germline, CDR1 is MRHNA and CDR2 is SNTAGT. Measured with immunoSEQ multiplex PCR; TCRdb has only the in-frame clones, and not every one. There are 200,000 to 250,000 clones in the sample; about nine tenths occur only once, and 5.5% to 8% lies in the top ten. This chain connects TRBV6-4 to TRBJ2-1; maybe TRBD2 (6 bases). Sequenced material: peripheral blood. The TCR was taken from a man aged 60-69 years with acute or convalescent COVID-19. Written as DNA, the CDR3 is TGTGCCAGCAGTCCCGTGCGGGGTCAGGGTGAGCAGTTCTTC. Translating gives CASSPVRGQGEQFF.